The 20 T cell receptor beta chains reported below all come from one sample, sequenced in a study of T cells in Graves' hyperthyroidism and ophthalmopathy (dated by TCRdb to about 2019). To prepare the library, multiplex PCR was applied. The sequencing machine was an Illumina HiSeq 2000. Amplification of TCR beta CDR3 regions was carried out from RNA transcripts. The TCR CDR3 was subjected to a first round of RT-PCR using the HTBI primer set and the Qiagen OneStep RT-PCR kit. TCRdb took the public reads, trimmed them with fastp at Q25, ran MiXCR for clone calling and kept in-frame beta chains. A single entry per CDR3 protein holds the most common genes and DNA from its merged rows. The sample table lists more than 500,000 distinct CDR3 sequences, about 16% of them with a count of one. 25% to 30% of the sample rests with the top ten. Input material: blood. The source of these receptors is a young woman with Graves' ophthalmopathy.

The V call is TRBV30, the J call TRBJ2-1; D possibly corresponds to TRBD1 (5 bases). Germline CDR1 GTSNPN, CDR2 SVGIG (reference sequence). This CDR3 spans 13 amino acids. The V and J ends lost 2 bases and 9 bases respectively, with 14 bases between them. CDR3 residues: CAWSMKGVGEQFF. The CDR3 bases are TGTGCCTGGAGTATGAAAGGGGTAGGTGAGCAGTTCTTC.

This clonotype was observed a handful of times. The chain joins TRBV9 to TRBJ2-5, with TRBD2 matching 8 bases. Germline CDR1 is SGDLS and CDR2 is YYNGEE. V dropped 4 bases and J dropped 7; count of bases not matched to a gene: 9. The CDR3 length is 14 residues. CDR3 DNA sequence: TGTGCCAGCAGCATACTAGCGGTAGGGGGGACCCAGTACTTC. Protein sequence: CASSILAVGGTQYF.

In its sample, this clonotype was seen many times. V usage is TRBV2 and J usage is TRBJ2-5; D not resolved. CDR1 and CDR2 from the germline V gene are SNHLY and FYNNEI. Trimming left V 3 bases short and J 3 bases short, with 2 bases between. This CDR3 is built from 11 residues. The CDR3 loop reads CASSDEETQYF. Here the CDR3 DNA reads TGTGCCAGCAGTGATGAAGAGACCCAGTACTTC. Combining the CDR3 with reference TRBV2 and TRBJ2-5 gives the whole variable domain EPEVTQTPSHQVTQMGQEVILRCVPISNHLYFYWYRQILGQKVEFLVSFYNNEISEKSEIFDDQFSVERPDGSNFTLKIRSTKLEDSAMYFCASSDEETQYFGPGTRLLVL.

This clonotype showed up just a few times. V is TRBV7-2 and J is TRBJ2-7; 13 bases are shared with TRBD2. V shed 6 bases, J shed 0 bases, and the junction held 5 bases outside the gene matches. CDR1 SGHTA and CDR2 FQGNSA come from the germline V gene. This CDR3 spans 16 amino acids. The CDR3: CASSRLAGGLSYEQYF. The CDR3 DNA is TGTGCCAGCAGTCGACTAGCGGGAGGCCTCTCCTACGAGCAGTACTTC.

This clonotype was seen many times. The CDR3 DNA is TGTGCCACCCGCGGGGCCCCCTACAATGAGCAGTTCTTC. Translating it yields CATRGAPYNEQFF. The chain couples TRBV7-2 to TRBJ2-1; a possible D gene is TRBD2 (6 bases). Germline-derived CDR1 and CDR2 are SGHTA and FQGNSA. V lost 10 bases and J 2 bases, leaving 12 bases between the germline ends. This CDR3 contains 13 residues.

This clonotype was recorded at least ten times. The DNA of the CDR3 is TGTGCCAGCAGTTCCTCGGACGGTCAGCCCCAGCATTTT. Amino acid sequence: CASSSSDGQPQHF. The chain employs TRBV12-3 or TRBV12-4 and TRBJ1-5; no definite D call. CDR3 length equals 13 residues. The V end lost 4 bases, the J end lost 6 bases, and 10 bases lay between the germline ends.

This clonotype occurred many times. The chain carries TRBV20-1 and TRBJ2-7; 8 bases are a match to TRBD2. The CDR3 spans 14 residues. In germline, CDR1 is DFQATT, CDR2 SNEGSKA (reference sequence). Losses at the gene ends were 1 base for V and 6 bases for J; bases not matched to a gene: 8. In DNA form, the CDR3 reads TGCAGTGCTAGAGTTTTGGCGGGAGGTCGCGAGCAGTACTTC. Protein: CSARVLAGGREQYF.

This clonotype was seen only a few times. This chain uses TRBV7-6 with TRBJ1-2, with D possibly matching TRBD1 (6 bases). CDR1 is SGHVS and CDR2 is FNYEAQ in the germline V gene. Trimming removed 3 bases at V and 2 bases at J, with 10 bases between. The CDR3 is 14 amino acids. Written as DNA, the CDR3 is TGTGCCAGCAGCTTCGCGACAGGAAACTATGGCTACACCTTC. Translation: CASSFATGNYGYTF.

This clonotype was counted many times. The V gene is TRBV18, the J gene TRBJ2-3, with D tentatively TRBD2 (6 bases). Germline-derived CDR1 and CDR2 are KGHSH and LQKENI. The V end lost 5 bases, the J end lost 4 bases, and 16 bases lay between the germline ends. The CDR3 has 15 residues. CDR3 nucleotides: TGTGCCAGCTCATCGACTAGTACAGCCTCAGATACGCAGTATTTT. Amino acid sequence: CASSSTSTASDTQYF.

This chain uses TRBV19 with TRBJ2-3; D may be TRBD1 (6 bases). V lost 3 bases, J lost 2 bases, and 9 bases lay in between. The CDR3 covers 14 residues. CDR1 and CDR2 (germline): LNHDA, SQIVND (reference sequence). The CDR3 protein is CASSIRGNTDTQYF. The CDR3, as DNA: TGTGCCAGTAGTATTAGGGGGAACACAGATACGCAGTATTTT.

This clonotype was picked up many times. V is TRBV28 and J is TRBJ1-3; weak D call: TRBD1 (6 bases). Trimming removed 5 bases at V and 0 bases at J, with 14 bases between. The CDR3 covers 16 residues. Germline assignment: CDR1 MDHEN and CDR2 SYDVKM. As DNA, the CDR3 is TGTGCCAGCAGTACGACAGGACTGAGCTCTGGAAACACCATATATTTT. Encoded protein: CASSTTGLSSGNTIYF. The complete variable domain, with remaining parts taken from reference TRBV28 and TRBJ1-3, reads DVKVTQSSRYLVKRTGEKVFLECVQDMDHENMFWYRQDPGLGLRLIYFSYDVKMKEKGDIPEGYSVSREKKERFSLILESASTNQTSMYLCASSTTGLSSGNTIYFGEGSWLTVV.

V and J are TRBV20-1 and TRBJ2-2; 15 bases line up with TRBD2. This CDR3 is built from 17 residues. Germline V lookup: CDR1 DFQATT, CDR2 SNEGSKA (reference sequence). Trimming took 7 bases from V and 3 from J; bases not matched to a gene: 9. The CDR3 nucleotides read TGCAGTGTCCCTTGGACTAGCGGGAGGGGAGACACCGGGGAGCTGTTTTTT. Translating gives CSVPWTSGRGDTGELFF.

In this sample, this clonotype turned up many times. The V and J genes are TRBV28 and TRBJ1-1; D is unresolved. The CDR3 sequence is 13 residues long. CDR1 is MDHEN, CDR2 SYDVKM, per germline. Deletions cut 3 bases from V and 1 base from J, with 6 bases between. DNA of the CDR3: TGTGCCAGCAGTTTTATGCAGAACACTGAAGCTTTCTTT. It yields the protein CASSFMQNTEAFF.

This clonotype appeared many times. The chain's CDR3 is CASRTGAREQYF. The CDR3, as DNA: TGTGCCAGCAGGACAGGGGCTCGCGAGCAGTACTTC. This rearrangement joins TRBV27 to TRBJ2-7; TRBD1 aligns across 8 bases. Losses at the gene ends were 6 bases for V and 6 bases for J; bases not matched to a gene: 4. Germline CDR1 reads MNHEY; CDR2 reads SMNVEV (reference sequence). The CDR3 contains 12 residues.

As regards this clonotype: The CDR3 does not close with the conserved phenylalanine or tryptophan, likely indicating a read error. V gene TRBV28 combines with J gene TRBJ1-5, with unresolved D. Trimming pared 8 bases from V and 0 bases from J, leaving 14 bases between. The CDR3 is 15 residues long. Germline CDR1 is MDHEN and CDR2 is SYDVKM. CDR3 DNA sequence: TGTGCCAGCGCCAAGGGAGATTATAGCAATCAGCCCCAGCATTCT. This sequence encodes CASAKGDYSNQPQHS.

At least ten counts were recorded for this clonotype. J is TRBJ1-2 and V is TRBV7-2; TRBD1 aligns across 7 bases. The CDR3 spans 14 residues. V was clipped by 4 bases and J by 5 bases; unmatched bases: 7. Germline V gene sequence: CDR1 SGHTA, CDR2 FQGNSA. The CDR3 here is CASSWNRGRYGYTF. The CDR3 DNA sequence: TGTGCCAGCAGCTGGAACAGGGGTCGGTATGGCTACACCTTC.

This clonotype was counted only a few times. The V gene is TRBV7-3, the J gene TRBJ1-4, with 8 bases aligning to TRBD1. Germline V gene sequence: CDR1 SGHTA, CDR2 FQGTGA. V was pared by 0 bases and J by 5 bases, with 5 bases of the junction left unmatched. The CDR3 is 16 amino acids. This CDR3 reads CASSLTGTGLNEKLFF. The CDR3 DNA is TGTGCCAGCAGCTTAACAGGGACAGGTCTAAATGAAAAACTGTTTTTT.

The chain links TRBV28 to TRBJ2-4, with TRBD1 matching 7 bases. The CDR3 consists of 14 residues. The V gene's germline CDR1 is MDHEN and CDR2 SYDVKM. The V gene end was trimmed by 2 bases and the J gene end by 11 bases; junction bases not matched to a gene: 9. DNA of the CDR3: TGTGCCAGCAGTTTAGTTAGACAGGGAACCGTTCAGTACTTC. This encodes CASSLVRQGTVQYF.

Ten or more counts support this clonotype. This sequence joins TRBV20-1 and TRBJ1-1, with 7 bases identical to TRBD1. The CDR3 totals 11 residues. V was pared by 6 bases and J by 3 bases, with 1 base of the junction left unmatched. Germline CDR1 reads DFQATT; CDR2 reads SNEGSKA (reference sequence). The CDR3 loop reads CSAGQHTEAFF. The CDR3 DNA follows: TGCAGTGCGGGACAGCACACTGAAGCTTTCTTT.

This clonotype was counted ten times or more. The chain combines TRBV18 with TRBJ1-3, with D maybe TRBD1 (5 bases). Trimming pared 4 bases from V and 0 bases from J, leaving 13 bases between. The germline gives CDR1 KGHSH, CDR2 LQKENI. CDR3 size: 16 residues. The CDR3 DNA sequence: TGTGCCAGCTCACGCAATGGACAAGCCTCTGGAAACACCATATATTTT. Translated, it gives CASSRNGQASGNTIYF.